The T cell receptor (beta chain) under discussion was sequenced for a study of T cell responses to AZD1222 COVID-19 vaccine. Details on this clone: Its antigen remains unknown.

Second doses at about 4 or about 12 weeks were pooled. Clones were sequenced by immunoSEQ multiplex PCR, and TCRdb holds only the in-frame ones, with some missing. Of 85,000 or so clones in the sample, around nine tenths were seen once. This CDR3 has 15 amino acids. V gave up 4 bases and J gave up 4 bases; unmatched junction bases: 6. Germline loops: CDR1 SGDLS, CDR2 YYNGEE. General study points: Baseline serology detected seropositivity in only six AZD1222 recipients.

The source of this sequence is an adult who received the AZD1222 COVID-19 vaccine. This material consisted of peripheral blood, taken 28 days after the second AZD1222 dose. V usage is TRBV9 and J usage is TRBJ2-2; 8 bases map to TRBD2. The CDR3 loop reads CASSPVRGGTGELFF. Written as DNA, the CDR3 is TGTGCCAGCAGCCCCGTTCGGGGGGGCACCGGGGAGCTGTTTTTT.